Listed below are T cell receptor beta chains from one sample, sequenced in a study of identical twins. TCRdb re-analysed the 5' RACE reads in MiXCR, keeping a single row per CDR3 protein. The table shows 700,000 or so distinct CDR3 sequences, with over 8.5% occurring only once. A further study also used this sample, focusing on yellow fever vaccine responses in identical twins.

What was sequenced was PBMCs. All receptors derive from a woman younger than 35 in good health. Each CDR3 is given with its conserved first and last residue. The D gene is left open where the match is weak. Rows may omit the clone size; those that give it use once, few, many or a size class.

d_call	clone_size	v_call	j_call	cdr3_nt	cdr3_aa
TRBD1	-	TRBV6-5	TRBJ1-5	TGTGCCAGCAGTTCCCGACAGGGCTCCCAGCCCCAGCATTTT	CASSSRQGSQPQHF
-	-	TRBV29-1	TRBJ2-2	TGCAGCGTTGAATCGACAGACACCGGGGAGCTGTTTTTT	CSVESTDTGELFF
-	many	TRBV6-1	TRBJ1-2	TGTGCCACCGGGCCGCACTTCTACACCTTC	CATGPHFYTF
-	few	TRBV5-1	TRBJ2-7	TGCGCCAGCAGCTCAGGGGCTAGCCCCCTCTCCTACGAGCAGTACTTC	CASSSGASPLSYEQYF
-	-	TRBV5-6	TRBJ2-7	TGTGCCAGCAGCGGGAGGAACTACGGCAAATACTTC	CASSGRNYGKYF
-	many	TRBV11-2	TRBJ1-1	TGTGCCAGCAGCTTAGTTGAGCCATTCCCCGGGACCCAAACAGGTGAAGCTTTCTTT	CASSLVEPFPGTQTGEAFF
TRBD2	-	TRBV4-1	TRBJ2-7	TGCGCCAGCAGCCAAGCTATGGCTAGCGGGGGTCCTGACGAGCAGTACTTC	CASSQAMASGGPDEQYF
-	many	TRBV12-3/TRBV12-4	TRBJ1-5	TGTGCCAGCAGTTATCTAGGGGATCAGCCCCAGCATTTT	CASSYLGDQPQHF
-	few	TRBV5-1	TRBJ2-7	TGCGCCAGCAGCTCACAGCCTTTGGACGAGCAGTACTTC	CASSSQPLDEQYF
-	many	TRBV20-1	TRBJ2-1	TGCAGTGCTTCCCGATACAATGAGCAGTTCTTC	CSASRYNEQFF
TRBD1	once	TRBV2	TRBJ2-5	TGTGCCACTCCCCGGACAGGACCGACCCAGACCCAGTACTTC	CATPRTGPTQTQYF
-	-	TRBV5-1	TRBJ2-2	TGCGCCAGCAGCCCAGGAGGCTACGGGGAGCTGTTTTTT	CASSPGGYGELFF
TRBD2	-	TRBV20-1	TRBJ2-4	TGCAGTGCTAGAGACTCCATTAGCGGGACCAAAAACATTCAGTACTTC	CSARDSISGTKNIQYF
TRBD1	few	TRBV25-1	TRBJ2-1	TGTGCCAGCAGTGGAGGGACAGGGGCTTCTTCTTCGTTCTTC	CASSGGTGASSSFF